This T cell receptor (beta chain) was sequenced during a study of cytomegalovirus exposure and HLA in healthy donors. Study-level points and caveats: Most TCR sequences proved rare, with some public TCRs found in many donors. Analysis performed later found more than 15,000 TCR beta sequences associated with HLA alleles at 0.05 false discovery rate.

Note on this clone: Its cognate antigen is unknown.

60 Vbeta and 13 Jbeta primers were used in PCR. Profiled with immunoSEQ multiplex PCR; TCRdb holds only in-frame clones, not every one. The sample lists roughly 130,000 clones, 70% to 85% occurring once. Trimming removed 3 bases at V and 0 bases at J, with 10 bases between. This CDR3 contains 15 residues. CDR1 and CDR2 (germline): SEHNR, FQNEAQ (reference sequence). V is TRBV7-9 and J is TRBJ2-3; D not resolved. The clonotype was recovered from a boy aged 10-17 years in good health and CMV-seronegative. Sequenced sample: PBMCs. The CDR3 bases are TGTGCCAGCAGCTTTAGCCCACTGAGCACAGATACGCAGTATTTT. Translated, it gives CASSFSPLSTDTQYF.